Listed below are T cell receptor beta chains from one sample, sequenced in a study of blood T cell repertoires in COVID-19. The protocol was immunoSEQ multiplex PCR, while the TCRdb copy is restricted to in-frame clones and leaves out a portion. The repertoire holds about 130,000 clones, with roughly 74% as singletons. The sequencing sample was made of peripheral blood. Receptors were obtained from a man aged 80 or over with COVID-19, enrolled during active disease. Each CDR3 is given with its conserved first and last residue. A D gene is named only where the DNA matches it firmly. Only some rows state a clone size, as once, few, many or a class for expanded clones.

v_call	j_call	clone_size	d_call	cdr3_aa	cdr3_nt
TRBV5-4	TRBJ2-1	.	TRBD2	CASSSTSDQEEFF	TGTGCCAGCAGCTCTACTAGCGACCAAGAGGAGTTCTTC
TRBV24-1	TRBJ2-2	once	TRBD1	CATSDPGTGATGELFF	TGTGCCACCAGTGATCCGGGGACAGGCGCCACCGGGGAGCTGTTTTTT
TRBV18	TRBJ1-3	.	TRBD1	CASSQGDYGNTIYF	TGTGCCAGCTCCCAGGGGGATTATGGAAACACCATATATTTT
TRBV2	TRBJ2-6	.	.	CASSGGSALLRANVLTF	TGTGCCAGCTCCGGAGGGTCGGCACTCCTTAGGGCCAACGTCCTGACTTTC
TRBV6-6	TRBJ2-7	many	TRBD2	CASSRTTSAEGSYEQYF	TGTGCCAGCAGCCGAACCACTAGCGCAGAAGGTTCCTACGAGCAGTACTTC
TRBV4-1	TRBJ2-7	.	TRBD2	CASSQDGAGEVEEQYF	TGCGCCAGCAGCCAAGATGGAGCGGGAGAGGTCGAAGAGCAGTACTTC
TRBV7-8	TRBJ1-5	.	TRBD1	CASSVSTGAGIGSNQPQHF	TGTGCCAGCAGCGTCTCGACAGGGGCAGGTATTGGGAGCAATCAGCCCCAGCATTTT
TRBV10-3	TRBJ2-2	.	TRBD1	CAISESRQGTGELFF	TGTGCCATCAGTGAGTCGAGACAGGGGACCGGGGAGCTGTTTTTT
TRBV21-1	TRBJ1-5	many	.	CASSKIVGDNQPQHF	TGTGCCAGCAGCAAAATAGTCGGAGACAATCAGCCCCAGCATTTT
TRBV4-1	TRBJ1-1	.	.	CASSQWRKTEAFF	TGCGCCAGCAGCCAATGGCGGAAGACTGAAGCTTTCTTT
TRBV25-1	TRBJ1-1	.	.	CASSEEWNTEAFF	TGTGCCAGCAGTGAAGAGTGGAACACTGAAGCTTTCTTT
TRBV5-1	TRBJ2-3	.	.	CASSFLDMRTDTQYF	TGCGCCAGCAGCTTCTTGGACATGAGGACAGATACGCAGTATTTT
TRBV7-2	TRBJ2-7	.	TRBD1	CASSPYTGGRYEQYF	TGTGCCAGCAGCCCATACACAGGGGGGCGCTACGAGCAGTACTTC
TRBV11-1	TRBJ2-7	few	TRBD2	CASSSGLAGESEQYF	TGTGCCAGCAGCTCCGGACTAGCGGGAGAGAGCGAGCAGTACTTC
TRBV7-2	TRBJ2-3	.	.	CASRKGQTDTQYF	TGTGCCAGCCGAAAGGGGCAAACAGATACGCAGTATTTT
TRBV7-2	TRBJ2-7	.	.	CASSLGSQGGEQYF	TGTGCCAGCAGCTTAGGGTCACAGGGTGGCGAGCAGTACTTC
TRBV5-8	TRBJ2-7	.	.	CASSQIYEQYF	TGTGCCAGCAGCCAGATTTACGAGCAGTACTTC
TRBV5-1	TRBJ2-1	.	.	CASSLIGSAYNEQFF	TGCGCCAGCAGCTTAATCGGGAGCGCCTACAATGAGCAGTTCTTC
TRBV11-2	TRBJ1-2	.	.	CASSNEGAGYTF	TGTGCCAGCAGCAACGAAGGGGCTGGCTACACCTTC
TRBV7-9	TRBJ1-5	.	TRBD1	CASSLGQAIQPQHF	TGTGCCAGCAGCTTGGGACAGGCGATTCAGCCCCAGCATTTT
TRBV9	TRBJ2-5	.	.	CASSVYGGQETQYF	TGTGCCAGCAGCGTATACGGCGGCCAAGAGACCCAGTACTTC
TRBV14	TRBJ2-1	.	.	CASSQDSWSHNEQFF	TGTGCCAGCAGCCAAGATAGCTGGTCCCACAATGAGCAGTTCTTC
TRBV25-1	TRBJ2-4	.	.	CASSGAGSAKNIQYF	TGTGCCAGCAGTGGAGCGGGTTCAGCCAAAAACATTCAGTACTTC
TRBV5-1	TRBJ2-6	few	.	CASSPDPLSGANVLTF	TGCGCCAGCAGCCCAGATCCTCTCTCTGGGGCCAACGTCCTGACTTTC
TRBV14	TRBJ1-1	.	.	CASSPERGRMVSNTEAFF	TGTGCCAGCAGCCCGGAACGGGGGAGGATGGTCTCGAACACTGAAGCTTTCTTT
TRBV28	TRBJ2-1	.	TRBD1	CASSFGPGQGSEQFF	TGTGCCAGCAGTTTCGGACCGGGACAGGGGAGTGAGCAGTTCTTC
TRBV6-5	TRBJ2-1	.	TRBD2	CASRLTSGSYNEQFF	TGTGCCAGCAGATTGACTAGCGGATCCTACAATGAGCAGTTCTTC
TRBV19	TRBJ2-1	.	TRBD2	CASRVSGGRDYNEQFF	TGTGCCAGTAGGGTCAGCGGCGGGAGGGACTACAATGAGCAGTTCTTC
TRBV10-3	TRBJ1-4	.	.	CAISEGDLGGEKLFF	TGTGCCATCAGTGAGGGTGACCTGGGGGGAGAAAAACTGTTTTTT
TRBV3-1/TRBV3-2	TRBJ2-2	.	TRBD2	CASSQGLAGNTGELFF	TGTGCCAGCAGCCAGGGACTAGCCGGGAACACCGGGGAGCTGTTTTTT
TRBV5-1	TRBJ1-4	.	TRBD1	CASSLGDRSLNEKLFF	TGCGCCAGCAGCTTGGGGGACAGGTCCTTAAATGAAAAACTGTTTTTT
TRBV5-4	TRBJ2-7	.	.	CASSPLSDSYEQYF	TGTGCCAGCAGCCCGCTGAGTGACTCCTACGAGCAGTACTTC
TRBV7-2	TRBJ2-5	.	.	CASSLSSTGRETQYF	TGTGCCAGCAGCCTCTCCTCGACAGGGAGGGAGACCCAGTACTTC
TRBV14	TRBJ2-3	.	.	CASSQDLLGAGGTDTQYF	TGTGCCAGCAGCCAAGATCTTTTAGGGGCTGGGGGCACAGATACGCAGTATTTT
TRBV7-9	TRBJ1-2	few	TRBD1	CASSLDRGRTGYTF	TGTGCCAGCAGCTTAGACAGGGGGAGGACTGGCTACACCTTC
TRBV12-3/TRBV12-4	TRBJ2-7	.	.	CASSLGRGHEQYF	TGTGCCAGCAGTTTAGGCAGGGGCCACGAGCAGTACTTC
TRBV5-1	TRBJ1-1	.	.	CASSYSGQGMSEAFF	.
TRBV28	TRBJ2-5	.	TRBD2	CASSWGLAGEETQYF	TGTGCCAGCAGCTGGGGACTAGCGGGAGAAGAGACCCAGTACTTC
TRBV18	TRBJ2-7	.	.	CASSPAARGYEQYF	TGTGCCAGCTCACCGGCGGCCAGGGGCTACGAGCAGTACTTC
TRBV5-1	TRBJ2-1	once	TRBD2	CASSGVAGVDEQFF	TGCGCCAGCAGTGGGGTAGCGGGAGTGGATGAGCAGTTCTTC
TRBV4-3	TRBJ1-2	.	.	CASSHVTGLSNYGYTF	TGCGCCAGCAGCCACGTGACCGGACTAAGCAACTATGGCTACACCTTC
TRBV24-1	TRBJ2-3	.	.	CATSDRGDIRTDTQYF	TGTGCCACCAGTGATAGAGGGGACATACGCACAGATACGCAGTATTTT
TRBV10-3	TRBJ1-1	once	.	CAISGSGGDTEAFF	TGTGCCATCAGTGGATCCGGGGGGGACACTGAAGCTTTCTTT
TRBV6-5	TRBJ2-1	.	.	CASSYRTRPIGNEQFF	TGTGCCAGCAGTTACCGTACGCGCCCCATCGGCAATGAGCAGTTCTTC
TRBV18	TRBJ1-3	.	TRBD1	CASSPSGTGGSGNTIYF	TGTGCCAGCTCACCTTCCGGGACAGGGGGCAGTGGAAACACCATATATTTT
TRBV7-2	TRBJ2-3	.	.	CASSPRVRSTDTQYF	TGTGCCAGCAGCCCGCGAGTGCGGAGCACAGATACGCAGTATTTT
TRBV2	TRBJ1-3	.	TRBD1	CASSVRGQAISGNTIYF	TGTGCCAGCAGTGTTCGGGGACAGGCAATCTCTGGAAACACCATATATTTT
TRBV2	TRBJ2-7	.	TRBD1	CASSPTGSTYEQYF	TGTGCCAGCAGTCCGACAGGGTCAACCTACGAGCAGTACTTC
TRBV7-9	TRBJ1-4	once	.	CASSLGGSANEKLFF	TGTGCCAGCAGCTTAGGTGGTTCGGCTAATGAAAAACTGTTTTTT